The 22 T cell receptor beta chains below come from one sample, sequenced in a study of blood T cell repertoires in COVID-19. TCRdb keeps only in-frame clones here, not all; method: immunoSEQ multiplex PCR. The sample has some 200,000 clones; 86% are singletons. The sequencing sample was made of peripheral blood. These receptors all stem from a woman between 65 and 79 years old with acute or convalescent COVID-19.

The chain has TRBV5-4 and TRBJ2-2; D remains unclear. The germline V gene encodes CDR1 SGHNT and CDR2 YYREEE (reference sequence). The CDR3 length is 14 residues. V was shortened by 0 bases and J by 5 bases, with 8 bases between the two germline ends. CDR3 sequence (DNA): TGTGCCAGCAGCTTGGCCCGGAGAACCGGGGAGCTGTTTTTT. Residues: CASSLARRTGELFF.

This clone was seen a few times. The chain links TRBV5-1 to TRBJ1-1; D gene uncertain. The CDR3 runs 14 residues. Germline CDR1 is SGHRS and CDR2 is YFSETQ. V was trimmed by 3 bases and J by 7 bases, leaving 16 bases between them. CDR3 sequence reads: CASSSSPLEGEAFF. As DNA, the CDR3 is TGCGCCAGCAGCTCGTCCCCATTGGAGGGTGAAGCTTTCTTT. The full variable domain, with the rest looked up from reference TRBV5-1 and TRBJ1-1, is KAGVTQTPRYLIKTRGQQVTLSCSPISGHRSVSWYQQTPGQGLQFLFEYFSETQRNKGNFPGRFSGRQFSNSRSEMNVSTLELGDSALYLCASSSSPLEGEAFFGQGTRLTVV.

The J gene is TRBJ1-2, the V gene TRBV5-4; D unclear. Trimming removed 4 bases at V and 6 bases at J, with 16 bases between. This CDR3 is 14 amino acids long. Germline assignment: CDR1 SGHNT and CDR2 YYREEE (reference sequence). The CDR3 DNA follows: TGTGCCAGCAGCGCCGAGATGGGGAGGGATGGCTACACCTTC. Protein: CASSAEMGRDGYTF.

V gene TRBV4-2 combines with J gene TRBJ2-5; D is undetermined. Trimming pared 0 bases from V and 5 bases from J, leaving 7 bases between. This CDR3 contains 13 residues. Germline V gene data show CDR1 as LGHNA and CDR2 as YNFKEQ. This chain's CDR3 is CASSQDTRETQYF. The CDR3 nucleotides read TGTGCCAGCAGCCAAGATACCAGGGAGACCCAGTACTTC.

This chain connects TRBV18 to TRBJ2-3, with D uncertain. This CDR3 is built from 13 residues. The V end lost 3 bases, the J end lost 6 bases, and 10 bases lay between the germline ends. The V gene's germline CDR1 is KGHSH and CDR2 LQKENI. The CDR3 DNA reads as TGTGCCAGCTCACCTCGGTCAGGTGATACGCAGTATTTT. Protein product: CASSPRSGDTQYF.

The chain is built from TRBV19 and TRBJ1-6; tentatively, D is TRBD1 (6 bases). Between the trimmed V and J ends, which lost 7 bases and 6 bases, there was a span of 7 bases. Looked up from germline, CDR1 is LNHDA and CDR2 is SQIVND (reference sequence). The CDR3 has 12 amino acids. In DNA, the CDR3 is TGTGCCAGTAACAGGGTTAATTCACCCCTCCACTTT. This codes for CASNRVNSPLHF.

Here the CDR3 reads CASSYSGTSDAYNEQFF. The CDR3 nucleotides are TGCGCCAGCAGCTACTCCGGGACTAGTGACGCCTACAATGAGCAGTTCTTC. The chain combines TRBV5-1 with TRBJ2-1; 8 positions agree with TRBD2. The V and J ends lost 3 bases and 2 bases, in that order; junction bases with no gene match: 10. The CDR3 is 17 amino acids. Germline V gene lookup returns CDR1 SGHRS and CDR2 YFSETQ.

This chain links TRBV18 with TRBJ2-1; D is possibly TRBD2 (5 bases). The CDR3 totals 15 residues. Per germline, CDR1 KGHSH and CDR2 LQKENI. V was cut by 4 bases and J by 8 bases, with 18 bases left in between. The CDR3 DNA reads TGTGCCAGCTCACTCGGGAAGGGTGGTAATGATGAGCAGTTCTTC. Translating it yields CASSLGKGGNDEQFF. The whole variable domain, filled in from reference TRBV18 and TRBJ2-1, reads NAGVMQNPRHLVRRRGQEARLRCSPMKGHSHVYWYRQLPEEGLKFMVYLQKENIIDESGMPKERFSAEFPKEGPSILRIQQVVRGDSAAYFCASSLGKGGNDEQFFGPGTRLTVL.

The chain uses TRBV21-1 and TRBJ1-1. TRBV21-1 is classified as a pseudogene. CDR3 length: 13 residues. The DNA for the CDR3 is TGTGCCAGCAGCAAGGACTGGGATACTGAAGCTTTCTTT. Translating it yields CASSKDWDTEAFF.

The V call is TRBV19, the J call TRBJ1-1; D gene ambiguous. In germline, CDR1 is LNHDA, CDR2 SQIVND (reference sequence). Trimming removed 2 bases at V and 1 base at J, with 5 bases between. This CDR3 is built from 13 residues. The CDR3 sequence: CASSINKNTEAFF. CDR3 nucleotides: TGTGCCAGTAGTATAAATAAGAACACTGAAGCTTTCTTT.

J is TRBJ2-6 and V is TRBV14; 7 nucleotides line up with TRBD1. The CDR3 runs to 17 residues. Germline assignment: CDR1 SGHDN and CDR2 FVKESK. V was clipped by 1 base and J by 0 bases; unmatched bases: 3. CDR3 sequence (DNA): TGTGCCAGCAGCCAAGTGACAGGGTACTCTGGGGCCAACGTCCTGACTTTC. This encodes CASSQVTGYSGANVLTF.

In DNA form, the CDR3 reads TGTGCCAGCTCAAACTCTGCAACTAATGAAAAACTGTTTTTT. Protein sequence: CASSNSATNEKLFF. V gene TRBV18 combines with J gene TRBJ1-4, with unresolved D. Germline CDR1 KGHSH, CDR2 LQKENI. CDR3 length: 14 residues. Trimming removed 5 bases from V and 0 bases from J, with 7 bases in between. Variable domain in full (rest from reference TRBV18 and TRBJ1-4): NAGVMQNPRHLVRRRGQEARLRCSPMKGHSHVYWYRQLPEEGLKFMVYLQKENIIDESGMPKERFSAEFPKEGPSILRIQQVVRGDSAAYFCASSNSATNEKLFFGSGTQLSVL.

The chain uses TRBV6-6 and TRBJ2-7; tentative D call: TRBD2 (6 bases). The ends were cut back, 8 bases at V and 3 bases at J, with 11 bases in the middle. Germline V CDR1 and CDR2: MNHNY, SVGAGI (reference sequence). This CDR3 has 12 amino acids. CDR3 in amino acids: CASRAEGYEQYF. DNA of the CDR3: TGTGCCAGCCGGGCGGAGGGCTACGAGCAGTACTTC.

Written as DNA, the CDR3 is TGTGCCAGCAGTTTAAACAGTTACGAGCAGTACTTC. Translated: CASSLNSYEQYF. The V and J genes are TRBV28 and TRBJ2-7; D call uncertain. V was clipped by 2 bases and J by 4 bases, with 6 bases between them. This CDR3 is built from 12 residues. Germline CDR1 is MDHEN and CDR2 is SYDVKM.

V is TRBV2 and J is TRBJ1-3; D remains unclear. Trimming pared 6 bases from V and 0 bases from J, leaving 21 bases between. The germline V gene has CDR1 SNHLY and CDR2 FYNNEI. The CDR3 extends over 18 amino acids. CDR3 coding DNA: TGTGCCAGCAGCCTTGACACCGCCGGTTCCCTCTCTGGAAACACCATATATTTT. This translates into CASSLDTAGSLSGNTIYF. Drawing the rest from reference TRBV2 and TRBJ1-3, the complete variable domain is EPEVTQTPSHQVTQMGQEVILRCVPISNHLYFYWYRQILGQKVEFLVSFYNNEISEKSEIFDDQFSVERPDGSNFTLKIRSTKLEDSAMYFCASSLDTAGSLSGNTIYFGEGSWLTVV.

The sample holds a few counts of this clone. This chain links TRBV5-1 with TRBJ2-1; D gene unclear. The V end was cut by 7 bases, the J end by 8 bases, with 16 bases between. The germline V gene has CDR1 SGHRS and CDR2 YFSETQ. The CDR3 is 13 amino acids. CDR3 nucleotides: TGCGCCAGCTCCAGCGCGCACAAGGATGAGCAGTTCTTC. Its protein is CASSSAHKDEQFF.

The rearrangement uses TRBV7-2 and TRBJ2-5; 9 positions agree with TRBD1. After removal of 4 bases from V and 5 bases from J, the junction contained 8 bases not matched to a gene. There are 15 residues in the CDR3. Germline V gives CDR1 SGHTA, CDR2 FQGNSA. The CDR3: CASSSMGQGRETQYF. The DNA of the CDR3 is TGTGCCAGCAGCTCCATGGGACAGGGTAGGGAGACCCAGTACTTC.

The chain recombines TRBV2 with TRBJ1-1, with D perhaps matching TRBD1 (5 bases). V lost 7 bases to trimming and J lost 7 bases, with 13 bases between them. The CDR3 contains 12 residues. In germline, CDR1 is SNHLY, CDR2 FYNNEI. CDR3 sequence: CASIPDDSEAFF. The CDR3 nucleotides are TGTGCCAGCATTCCGGACGACAGTGAAGCTTTCTTT.

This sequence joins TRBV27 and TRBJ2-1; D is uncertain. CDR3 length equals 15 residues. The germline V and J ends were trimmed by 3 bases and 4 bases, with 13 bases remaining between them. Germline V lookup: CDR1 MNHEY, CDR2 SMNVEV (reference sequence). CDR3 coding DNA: TGTGCCAGCAGTTTCGCCCCCGCGAAGTACAATGAGCAGTTCTTC. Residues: CASSFAPAKYNEQFF.

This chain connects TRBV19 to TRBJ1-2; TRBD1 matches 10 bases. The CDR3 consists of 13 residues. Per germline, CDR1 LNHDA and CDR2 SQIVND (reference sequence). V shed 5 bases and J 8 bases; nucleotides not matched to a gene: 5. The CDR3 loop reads CASSDRGQGGYTF. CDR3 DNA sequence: TGTGCCAGTAGTGACAGGGGGCAGGGCGGCTACACCTTC.

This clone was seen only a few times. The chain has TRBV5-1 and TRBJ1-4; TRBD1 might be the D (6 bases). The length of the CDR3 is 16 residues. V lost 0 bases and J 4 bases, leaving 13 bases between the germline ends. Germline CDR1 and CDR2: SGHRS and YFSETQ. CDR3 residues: CASSLEATGLNEKLFF. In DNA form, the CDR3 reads TGCGCCAGCAGCTTGGAGGCGACAGGTCTTAATGAAAAACTGTTTTTT. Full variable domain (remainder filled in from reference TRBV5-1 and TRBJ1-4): KAGVTQTPRYLIKTRGQQVTLSCSPISGHRSVSWYQQTPGQGLQFLFEYFSETQRNKGNFPGRFSGRQFSNSRSEMNVSTLELGDSALYLCASSLEATGLNEKLFFGSGTQLSVL.

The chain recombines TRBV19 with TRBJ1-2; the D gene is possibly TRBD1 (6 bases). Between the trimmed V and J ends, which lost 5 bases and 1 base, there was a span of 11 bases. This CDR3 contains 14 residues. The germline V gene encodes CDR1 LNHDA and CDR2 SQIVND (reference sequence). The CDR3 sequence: CASSVTGINYGYTF. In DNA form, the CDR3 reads TGTGCCAGTAGTGTTACAGGGATTAACTATGGCTACACCTTC.